This T cell receptor beta chain appears in the sequencing data of a study of T cell repertoires in cytomegalovirus infection. The overall study: CMV epitopes, recently identified HLA-C-restricted and well-studied HLA-B-restricted, were used. It can be stated that public TCR beta signatures indicated CMV infection as well as a matching HLA type. Points from the study as a whole: The cumulative frequency of public TCR beta families distinguished individuals who carried CMV together with the relevant HLA. Across the ex vivo response, the dominant clonotypes were HLA-C-restricted CMV-specific TCR beta clonotypes.

From the reads, TCRdb called clonotypes with MiXCR, one entry per CDR3 protein. The sample lists some 200,000 distinct CDR3 sequences; roughly two fifths were seen once. V gave up 5 bases and J gave up 0 bases, with 10 bases separating them. CDR3 length: 15 amino acids. Germline CDR1 is MNHEY and CDR2 is SMNVEV (reference sequence). This clonotype was observed once. Its cognate antigen is unknown. The source is a human donor in good health (CMV status not recorded). Some clones in this sample may be carry-over from other donors' samples. The V gene is TRBV27, the J gene TRBJ2-2; tentative D call: TRBD1 (5 bases). The sample here was CD8+ T cells from cultured PBMCs, taken from culture after CMV antigen stimulation. The CDR3 sequence is CASSTGRANTGELFF. In nucleotides, the CDR3 is TGTGCCAGCAGTACCGGCAGGGCGAACACCGGGGAGCTGTTTTTT.